One T cell receptor beta chain is described in this entry. Participants, roughly 18 to 89 years old, spanned around 26 US areas. Cohort allocation depended upon clinical history that participants reported. This sample is part of a study of blood T cell repertoires in COVID-19. Study context: The United States, Italy and Spain supplied acute and convalescent COVID-19 samples. Nucleic acid was either cDNA or gDNA, and it came from T cells, B-cell-depleted T cells, or PBMCs.

Using immunoSEQ multiplex PCR, the repertoire was profiled, and TCRdb retains in-frame clones only, with some absent. In the table there are roughly 370,000 clones, roughly 89% of which are singletons. Germline CDR1 reads MDHEN; CDR2 reads SYDVKM. Trimming left V 7 bases short and J 0 bases short, with 9 bases between. CDR3 length equals 13 residues. This chain links TRBV28 with TRBJ1-1; no clear D gene. Sequenced material: PBMCs or T cells enriched from blood (not recorded which). The clonotype was recovered from a woman aged 45-65 years who had recovered from COVID-19. DNA of the CDR3: TGTGCCAGCATCCCTCCCCTGAACACTGAAGCTTTCTTT. Protein: CASIPPLNTEAFF.